Sequencing of this TCR beta chain was carried out in a study of T cells in Graves' hyperthyroidism and ophthalmopathy. General study points: Blood samples included most of the expanded thyroid clonotypes exceeding 0.001.

The diagnostic basis comprised clinical symptoms, serum thyroxine and TRAb, thyroid ultrasound and orbital computed tomography. TCR beta CDR3 region amplification was performed from RNA transcripts. An initial round of RT-PCR targeting the TCR CDR3 relied on the HTBI primer set. Each CDR3 protein is one row after TCRdb ran MiXCR on the multiplex PCR reads. The sample comprises around 600,000 distinct CDR3 sequences, 13% to 15% of which are singletons, and approximately 12% rests with the top ten. This CDR3 is 14 amino acids long. Germline loops: CDR1 SGHRS, CDR2 YFSETQ. Trimming cost V 3 bases and J 4 bases; bases outside gene matches: 5. Worth noting for this clonotype: The antigen remains unidentified.

The sequencing sample was made of blood. V and J are TRBV5-1 and TRBJ2-3, with 7 nucleotides matching TRBD1. This TCR was sampled from a woman aged 45-65 years with Graves' ophthalmopathy. Here the CDR3 DNA reads TGCGCCAGCAGCTCACGACAGGGAGCAGATACGCAGTATTTT. Encoded protein: CASSSRQGADTQYF.